Sequencing of this TCR beta chain was carried out in a study of T cell changes during pregnancy in multiple sclerosis (dated by TCRdb to 2018 to 2020). With respect to the entire study: The study looked at changes in the T cell repertoire across pregnancy in women with multiple sclerosis.

V trim: 5 bases; J trim: 6 bases; unmatched bases: 11. CDR1 and CDR2 are drawn from the germline V gene: SGHTA, FQGNSA. The CDR3 starts with the cysteine, ends with the phenylalanine, and has 16 residues. Of the read, only the CDR3 DNA is kept; its 48 bases are in frame from base 1. Library prep was done by the immunoSEQ multiplex PCR assay. Entries here come from immuneACCESS through TCRdb and include only in-frame sequences with V and J called. Some clones fail to appear in such tables; in the studies checked, an unresolved V gene covers under half of the shortfall, and the cause of the remainder is unknown. The table for this sample lists 45,000 to 55,000 clones; about 90% of them were counted only once. Jointly, the top ten make up 1% to 1.5% of the sample. Comments on this clone: Its antigen has not been determined. One base away there is no much larger clone; base qualities are not given.

This receptor was taken from a female donor with multiple sclerosis, enrolled in a pregnancy study. The sequences come from CD4+ T cells from peripheral blood mononuclear cells, collected in the second trimester of pregnancy. The sequence joins TRBV7-2 to TRBJ2-5; TRBD1 fits 11 bases in the junction. The nucleotides read TGTGCCAGCAGCCGGGAGGGGACAGGGGGGGAGAAGACCCAGTACTTC. Its protein is CASSREGTGGEKTQYF. The variable domain in full, with residues beyond the CDR3 obtained from the reference TRBV7-2 and TRBJ2-5 genes, is GAGVSQSPSNKVTEKGKDVELRCDPISGHTALYWYRQSLGQGLEFLIYFQGNSAPDKSGLPSDRFSAERTGGSVSTLTIQRTQQEDSAVYLCASSREGTGGEKTQYFGPGTRLLVL.